These T cell receptor beta chains were read from a single sample in a study of cytomegalovirus exposure and HLA in healthy donors. Libraries were prepared by immunoSEQ multiplex PCR; TCRdb keeps only in-frame clonotypes and omits some of them. Of fewer than 200,000 clones detected, roughly 80% appear once; the ten largest clones hold 0.5%. The sequencing sample was made of PBMCs. The receptors were sampled from a woman between 50 and 59 years old in good health and CMV-seronegative. The conserved cysteine and the conserved F or W are not part of the CDR3 here. Clone size appears in some rows only: once, few, many, or a class for an expanded clone.

j_gene: TRBJ2-3
abundance: .
v_gene: TRBV25-1
CDR3aa: ASSDMTDTQY

j_gene: TRBJ2-1
abundance: .
v_gene: TRBV7-9
CDR3aa: ASSPLLGSSSYNEQF

j_gene: TRBJ2-6
abundance: .
v_gene: TRBV19
CDR3aa: ASSIAVSGANVLT

j_gene: .
abundance: .
v_gene: TRBV6-1
CDR3aa: ASSLATHYGSEQY

j_gene: TRBJ1-2
abundance: .
v_gene: TRBV11-2
CDR3aa: ASSLALDRGYGYT

j_gene: TRBJ1-1
abundance: .
v_gene: TRBV28
CDR3aa: ASRQVEAF

j_gene: TRBJ2-7
abundance: few
v_gene: TRBV6-5
CDR3aa: ASSTGGTTYEQY

j_gene: TRBJ1-1
abundance: .
v_gene: TRBV7-2
CDR3aa: ASSLSSGNTEAF

j_gene: TRBJ2-7
abundance: once
v_gene: TRBV11-2
CDR3aa: ASSPGGTGVSEQY

j_gene: TRBJ1-3
abundance: .
v_gene: TRBV7-3
CDR3aa: ASSSDSLSGNTIY

j_gene: TRBJ1-5
abundance: once
v_gene: TRBV7-9
CDR3aa: ASSQGVTAYNQPQH

j_gene: TRBJ2-5
abundance: .
v_gene: TRBV9
CDR3aa: ASSVTAGQETQY

j_gene: TRBJ2-5
abundance: .
v_gene: TRBV5-1
CDR3aa: ASSQFRGSPQETQY

j_gene: TRBJ1-4
abundance: .
v_gene: TRBV5-1
CDR3aa: ASSLGAGGSEKLF